This T cell receptor (beta chain) was obtained from a study of Ad26.COV2.S vaccination and SARS-CoV-2 variants. Treatment defined: some 19 received Ad26.COV2.S at low or high dose, single or two shots; about 5 received placebo; per-sample allocation not given. The study sampled participants on day 63 after the first vaccine or placebo injection. Donation came from an adult in Boston who was aged 18-55 years. Unmatched junction bases numbered 14, after V lost 4 bases and J lost 2 bases. Germline-derived CDR1 and CDR2 are MGHRA and YSYEKL. This CDR3 is 17 amino acids long. TCRdb's table, derived via immunoSEQ multiplex PCR, lists solely in-frame clones and lacks some. Seen here are 350,000 to 400,000 clones, 88% observed once, and the top ten hold under 4%.

Sequencing was performed on peripheral blood, taken in a trial of Ad26.COV2.S vaccine versus placebo. The TCR comes from a person between 18 and 65 years old who received the Ad26.COV2.S COVID-19 vaccine or a placebo. V gene TRBV4-1 combines with J gene TRBJ2-7; 7 positions agree with TRBD1. As DNA, the CDR3 is TGCGCCAGCAGCCTGGGTCTGACAGGGTTGAAACCCTACGAGCAGTACTTC. Protein: CASSLGLTGLKPYEQYF.